Below, one T cell receptor beta chain is given with its context. Germline CDR1 is MNHNS and CDR2 is SASEGT. The length of the CDR3 is 14 residues. The V end was cut by 6 bases, the J end by 0 bases, with 9 bases between. This sample was taken from a study of CD8 T cell repertoires and HIV-1 epitope variants. The assay was immunoSEQ multiplex PCR, and TCRdb's table has in-frame clones only and misses some. The sample holds some 100,000 clones, over 70% seen once. The chain is built from TRBV6-1 and TRBJ1-3, with TRBD1 as a possible D gene (6 bases). The receptor's source is a male donor with HIV. Sequenced material: uncultured baseline CD8+ T cells from peripheral blood mononuclear cells (PBMCs). CDR3 nucleotides: TGTGCCAGCAGCCAGGGGAACTCTGGAAACACCATATATTTT. It specifies CASSQGNSGNTIYF.